This T cell receptor beta chain is from a study of blood T cell repertoires in COVID-19. Profiled with immunoSEQ multiplex PCR; TCRdb holds only in-frame clones, not every one. The sample consists of 53,000 or so clones, around 72% of them appearing once. Sequenced: peripheral blood. The receptor was derived from a human donor with active or convalescent COVID-19. The donor label of this sample is uncertain.

The CDR3 bases are TGTGCCAGCAGTTTTACAGGGATTGAAGCTTTCTTT. As protein: CASSFTGIEAFF. The gene calls are TRBV12-3 or TRBV12-4 and TRBJ1-1, with D tentatively TRBD1 (6 bases). Trimming left V 3 bases short and J 7 bases short, with 9 bases between. CDR3 size: 12 residues.